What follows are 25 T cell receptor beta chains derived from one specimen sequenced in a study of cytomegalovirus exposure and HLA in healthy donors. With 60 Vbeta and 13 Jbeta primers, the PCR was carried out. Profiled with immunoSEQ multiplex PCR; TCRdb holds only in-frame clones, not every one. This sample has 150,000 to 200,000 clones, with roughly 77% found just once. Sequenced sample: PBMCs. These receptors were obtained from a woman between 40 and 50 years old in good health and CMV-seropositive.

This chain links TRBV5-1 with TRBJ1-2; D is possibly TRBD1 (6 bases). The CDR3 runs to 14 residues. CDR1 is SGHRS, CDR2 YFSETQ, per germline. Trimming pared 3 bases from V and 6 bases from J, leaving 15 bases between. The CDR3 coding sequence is TGCGCCAGCAGCTCCTCTCGACAGGCCCATGGCTACACCTTC. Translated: CASSSSRQAHGYTF. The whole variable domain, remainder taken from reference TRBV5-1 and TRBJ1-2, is KAGVTQTPRYLIKTRGQQVTLSCSPISGHRSVSWYQQTPGQGLQFLFEYFSETQRNKGNFPGRFSGRQFSNSRSEMNVSTLELGDSALYLCASSSSRQAHGYTFGSGTRLTVV.

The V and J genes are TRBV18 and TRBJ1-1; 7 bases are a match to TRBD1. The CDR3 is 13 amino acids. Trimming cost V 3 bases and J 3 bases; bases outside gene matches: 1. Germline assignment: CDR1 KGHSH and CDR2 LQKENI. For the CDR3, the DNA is TGTGCCAGCTCACCCACAGGGGACACTGAAGCTTTCTTT. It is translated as CASSPTGDTEAFF.

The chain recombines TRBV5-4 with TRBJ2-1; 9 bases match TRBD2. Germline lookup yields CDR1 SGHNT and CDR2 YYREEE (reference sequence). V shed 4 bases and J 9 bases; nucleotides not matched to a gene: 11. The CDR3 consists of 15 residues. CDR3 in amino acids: CASSPGGGRAVEQFF. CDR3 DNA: TGTGCCAGCAGCCCGGGCGGCGGGAGGGCCGTTGAGCAGTTCTTC.

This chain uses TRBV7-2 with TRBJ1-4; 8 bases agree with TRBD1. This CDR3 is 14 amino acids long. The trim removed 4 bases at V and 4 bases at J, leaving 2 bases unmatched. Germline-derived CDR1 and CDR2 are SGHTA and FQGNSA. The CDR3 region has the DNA TGTGCCAGCAGCTCAGGACAGGGTAATGAAAAACTGTTTTTT. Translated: CASSSGQGNEKLFF.

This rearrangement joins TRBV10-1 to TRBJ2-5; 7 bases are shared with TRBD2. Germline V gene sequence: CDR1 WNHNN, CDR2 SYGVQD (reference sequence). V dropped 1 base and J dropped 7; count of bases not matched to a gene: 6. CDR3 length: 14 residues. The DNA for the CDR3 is TGCGCCAGCAGTGAGTTGACTAGCTCCGGGACCCAGTACTTC. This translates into CASSELTSSGTQYF.

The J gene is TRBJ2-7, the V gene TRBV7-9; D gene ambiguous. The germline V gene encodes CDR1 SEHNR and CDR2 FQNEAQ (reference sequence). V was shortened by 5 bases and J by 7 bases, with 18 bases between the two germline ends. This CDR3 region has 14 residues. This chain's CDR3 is CASSLGAPSREQYF. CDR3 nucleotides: TGTGCCAGCAGCCTGGGCGCGCCTTCAAGGGAGCAGTACTTC.

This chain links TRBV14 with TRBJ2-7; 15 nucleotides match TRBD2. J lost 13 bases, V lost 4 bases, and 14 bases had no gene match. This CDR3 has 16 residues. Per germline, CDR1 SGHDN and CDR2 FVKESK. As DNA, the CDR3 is TGTGCCAGCAGCCCCCTGGGACTAGCGGGAGGAGCCAGGGTTTACTTC. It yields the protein CASSPLGLAGGARVYF.

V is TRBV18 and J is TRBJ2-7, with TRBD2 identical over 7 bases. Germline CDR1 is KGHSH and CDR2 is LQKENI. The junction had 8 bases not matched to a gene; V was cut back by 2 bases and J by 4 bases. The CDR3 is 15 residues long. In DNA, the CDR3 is TGTGCCAGCTCACCAGTAAGGACTAGTGGTTACGAGCAGTACTTC. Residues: CASSPVRTSGYEQYF. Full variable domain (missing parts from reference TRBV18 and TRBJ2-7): NAGVMQNPRHLVRRRGQEARLRCSPMKGHSHVYWYRQLPEEGLKFMVYLQKENIIDESGMPKERFSAEFPKEGPSILRIQQVVRGDSAAYFCASSPVRTSGYEQYFGPGTRLTVT.

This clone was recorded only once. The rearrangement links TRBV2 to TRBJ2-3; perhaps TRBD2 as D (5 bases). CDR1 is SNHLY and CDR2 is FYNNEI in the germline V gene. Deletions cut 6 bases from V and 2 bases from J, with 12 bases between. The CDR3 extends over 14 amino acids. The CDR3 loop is CASRRETATDTQYF. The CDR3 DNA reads TGTGCCAGCAGGAGGGAAACAGCCACAGATACGCAGTATTTT.

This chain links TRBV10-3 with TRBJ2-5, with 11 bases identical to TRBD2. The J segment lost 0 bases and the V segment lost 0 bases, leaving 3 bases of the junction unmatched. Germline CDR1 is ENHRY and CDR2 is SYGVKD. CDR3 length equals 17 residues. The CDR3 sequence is CAISESSGGAYQETQYF. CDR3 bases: TGTGCCATCAGTGAGTCTAGCGGGGGGGCTTACCAAGAGACCCAGTACTTC.

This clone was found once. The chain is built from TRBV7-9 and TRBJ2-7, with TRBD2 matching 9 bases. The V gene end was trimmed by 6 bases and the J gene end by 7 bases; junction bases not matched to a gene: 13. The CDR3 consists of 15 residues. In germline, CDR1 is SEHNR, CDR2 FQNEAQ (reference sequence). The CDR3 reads CASRSLAGTFGEQYF. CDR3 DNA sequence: TGTGCCAGCAGATCGCTAGCGGGGACCTTTGGTGAGCAGTACTTC.

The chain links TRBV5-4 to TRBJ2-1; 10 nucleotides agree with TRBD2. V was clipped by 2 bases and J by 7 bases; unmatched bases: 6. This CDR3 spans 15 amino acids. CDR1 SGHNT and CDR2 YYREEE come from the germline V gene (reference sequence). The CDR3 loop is CASSLIQREGNEQFF. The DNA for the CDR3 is TGTGCCAGCAGCTTAATCCAGCGGGAGGGGAATGAGCAGTTCTTC.

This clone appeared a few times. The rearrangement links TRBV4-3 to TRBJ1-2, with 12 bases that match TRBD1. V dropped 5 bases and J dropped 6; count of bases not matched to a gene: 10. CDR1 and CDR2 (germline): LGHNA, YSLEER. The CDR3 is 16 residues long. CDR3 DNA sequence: TGCGCCAGCAGCGCATCCGGGACAGGGGGCCTGGATGGCTACACCTTC. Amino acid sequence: CASSASGTGGLDGYTF.

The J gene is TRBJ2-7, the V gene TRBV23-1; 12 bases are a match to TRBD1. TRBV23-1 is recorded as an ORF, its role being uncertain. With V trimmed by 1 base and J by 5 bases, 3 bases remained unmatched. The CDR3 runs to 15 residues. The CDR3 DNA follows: TGCGCCAGCAGTCAATGGGACAGGGGGCGAAACGAGCAGTACTTC. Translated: CASSQWDRGRNEQYF.

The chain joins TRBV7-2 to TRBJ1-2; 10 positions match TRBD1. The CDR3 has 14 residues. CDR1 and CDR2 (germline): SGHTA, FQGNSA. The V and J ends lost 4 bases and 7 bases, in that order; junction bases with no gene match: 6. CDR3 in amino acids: CASSSSGTGVGYTF. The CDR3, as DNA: TGTGCCAGCAGCTCGTCCGGGACAGGGGTTGGCTACACCTTC.

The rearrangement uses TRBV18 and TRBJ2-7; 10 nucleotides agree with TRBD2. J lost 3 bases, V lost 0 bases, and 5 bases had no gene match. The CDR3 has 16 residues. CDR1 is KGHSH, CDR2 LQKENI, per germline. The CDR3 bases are TGTGCCAGCTCACCACCGGTCACTAGCGGGATCTACGAGCAGTACTTC. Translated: CASSPPVTSGIYEQYF.

CDR3: CASSYTGRGNTGELFF. The CDR3 nucleotides are TGCGCCAGCAGCTACACCGGGCGGGGGAACACCGGGGAGCTGTTTTTT. The chain uses TRBV4-3 and TRBJ2-2; D might be TRBD2 (6 bases). Germline V gives CDR1 LGHNA, CDR2 YSLEER. The V end was cut by 5 bases, the J end by 1 base, with 14 bases between. The CDR3 consists of 16 residues.

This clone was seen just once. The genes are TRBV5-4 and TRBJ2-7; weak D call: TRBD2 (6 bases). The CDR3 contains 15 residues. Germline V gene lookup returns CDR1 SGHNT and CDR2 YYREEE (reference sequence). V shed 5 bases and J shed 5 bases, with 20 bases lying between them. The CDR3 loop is CASRDRLERTDEQYF. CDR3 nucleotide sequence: TGTGCCAGCAGAGACAGACTAGAACGAACCGACGAGCAGTACTTC.

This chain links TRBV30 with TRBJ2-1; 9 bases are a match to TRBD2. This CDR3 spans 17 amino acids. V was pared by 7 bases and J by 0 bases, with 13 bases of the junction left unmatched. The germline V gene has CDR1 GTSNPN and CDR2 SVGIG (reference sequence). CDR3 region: CASTRLAAMSSYNEQFF. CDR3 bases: TGTGCCTCCACCCGACTAGCGGCCATGAGCTCCTACAATGAGCAGTTCTTC.

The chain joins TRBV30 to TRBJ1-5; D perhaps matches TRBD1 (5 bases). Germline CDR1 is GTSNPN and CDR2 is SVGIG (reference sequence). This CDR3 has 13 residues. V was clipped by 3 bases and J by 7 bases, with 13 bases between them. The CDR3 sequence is CAWRETGGQPQHF. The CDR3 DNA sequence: TGTGCCTGGAGGGAAACAGGCGGCCAGCCCCAGCATTTT.

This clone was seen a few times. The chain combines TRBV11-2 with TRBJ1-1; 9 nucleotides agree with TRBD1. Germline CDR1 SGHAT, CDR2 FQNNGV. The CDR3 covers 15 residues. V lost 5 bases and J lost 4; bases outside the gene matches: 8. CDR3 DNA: TGTGCCAGCAGCCCCGGGACAGGGAGGGGCACTGAAGCTTTCTTT. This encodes CASSPGTGRGTEAFF.

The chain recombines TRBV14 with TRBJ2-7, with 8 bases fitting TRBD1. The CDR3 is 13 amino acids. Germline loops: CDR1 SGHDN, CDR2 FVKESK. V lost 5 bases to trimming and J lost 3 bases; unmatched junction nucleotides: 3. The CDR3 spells CASSMGQDYEQYF. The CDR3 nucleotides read TGTGCCAGCAGCATGGGACAGGACTACGAGCAGTACTTC.

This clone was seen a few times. The CDR3 coding sequence is TGTGCCAGCAGCTCCCAGTTCGGAGGGTCGAACACCGGGGAGCTGTTTTTT. Translation: CASSSQFGGSNTGELFF. This chain links TRBV9 with TRBJ2-2; D perhaps matches TRBD2 (6 bases). CDR3 size: 17 residues. Germline CDR1 reads SGDLS; CDR2 reads YYNGEE. The germline V and J ends were trimmed by 4 bases and 0 bases, with 16 bases remaining between them. Together with reference TRBV9 and TRBJ2-2, the CDR3 gives the full variable domain: DSGVTQTPKHLITATGQRVTLRCSPRSGDLSVYWYQQSLDQGLQFLIQYYNGEERAKGNILERFSAQQFPDLHSELNLSSLELGDSALYFCASSSQFGGSNTGELFFGEGSRLTVL.

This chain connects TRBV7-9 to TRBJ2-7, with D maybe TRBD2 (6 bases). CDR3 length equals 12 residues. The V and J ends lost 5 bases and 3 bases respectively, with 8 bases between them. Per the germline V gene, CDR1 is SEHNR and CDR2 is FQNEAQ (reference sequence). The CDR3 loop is CASSTGDYEQYF. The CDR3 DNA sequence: TGTGCCAGCAGCACGGGGGACTACGAGCAGTACTTC.

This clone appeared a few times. Here the CDR3 reads CASSSPPGRSQETQYF. CDR3 nucleotides: TGTGCCAGCAGCTCGCCTCCCGGGAGGTCCCAAGAGACCCAGTACTTC. The chain combines TRBV7-2 with TRBJ2-5, with 7 bases lining up with TRBD2. Trimming removed 4 bases from V and 1 base from J; junction bases left unmatched: 9. The CDR3 spans 16 residues. Germline CDR1 reads SGHTA; CDR2 reads FQGNSA.